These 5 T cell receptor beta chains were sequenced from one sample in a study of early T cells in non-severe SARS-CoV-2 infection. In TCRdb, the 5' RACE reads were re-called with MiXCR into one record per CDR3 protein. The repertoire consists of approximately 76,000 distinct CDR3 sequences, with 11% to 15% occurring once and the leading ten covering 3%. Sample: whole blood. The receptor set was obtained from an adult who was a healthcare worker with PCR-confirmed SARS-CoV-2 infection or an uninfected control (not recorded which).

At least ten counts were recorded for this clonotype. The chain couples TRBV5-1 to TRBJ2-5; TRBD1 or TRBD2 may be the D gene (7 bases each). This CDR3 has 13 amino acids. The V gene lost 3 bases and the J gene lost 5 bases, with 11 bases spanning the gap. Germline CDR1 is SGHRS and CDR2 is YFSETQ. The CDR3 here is CASSSQGGETQYF. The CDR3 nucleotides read TGCGCCAGCAGCTCCCAGGGGGGGGAGACCCAGTACTTC.

CDR3 DNA sequence: TGTGCCAGCACCCCGGGACACAATGAGCAGTTCTTC. It translates to CASTPGHNEQFF. The rearrangement links TRBV12-3 or TRBV12-4 to TRBJ2-1; either TRBD1 or TRBD2 may fit D (5 bases each). V was pared by 7 bases and J by 5 bases, with 9 bases between. The CDR3 is 12 amino acids.

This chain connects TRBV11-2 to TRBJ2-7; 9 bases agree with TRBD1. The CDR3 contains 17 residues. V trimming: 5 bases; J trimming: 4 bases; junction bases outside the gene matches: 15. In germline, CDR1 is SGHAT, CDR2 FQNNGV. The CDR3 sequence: CASSPLGTGLGVYEQYF. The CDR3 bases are TGTGCCAGCAGCCCCCTCGGGACAGGGCTGGGAGTGTACGAGCAGTACTTC.

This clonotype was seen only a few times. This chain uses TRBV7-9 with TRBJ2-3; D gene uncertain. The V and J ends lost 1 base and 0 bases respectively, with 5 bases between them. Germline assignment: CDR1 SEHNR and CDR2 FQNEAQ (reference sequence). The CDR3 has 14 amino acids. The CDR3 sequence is CASSLVVSTDTQYF. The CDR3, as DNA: TGTGCCAGCAGCTTAGTAGTAAGCACAGATACGCAGTATTTT.

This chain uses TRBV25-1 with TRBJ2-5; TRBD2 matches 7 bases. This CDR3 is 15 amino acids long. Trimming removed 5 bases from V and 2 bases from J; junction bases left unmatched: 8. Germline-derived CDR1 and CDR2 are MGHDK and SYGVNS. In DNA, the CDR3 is TGTGCCAGCAGTACGCCCCGACTAGCTCAAGAGACCCAGTACTTC. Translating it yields CASSTPRLAQETQYF.